Shown below are 6 T cell receptor beta chains from a single sample sequenced in a study of cytomegalovirus exposure and HLA in healthy donors. Amplification used 60 Vbeta primers and 13 Jbeta primers. The repertoire was sequenced with immunoSEQ multiplex PCR; TCRdb's copy has only in-frame clones and lacks some. The sample includes over 150,000 clones, about four fifths of them seen just once. Sequencing was performed on PBMCs. Source of these receptors: a male donor in good health and CMV-seronegative.

As concerns this clone: The sample holds other DNA sequences that translate to the same CDR3. V and J are TRBV5-1 and TRBJ1-5; D not certain. The CDR3 covers 14 residues. Trimming removed 0 bases at V and 4 bases at J, with 8 bases between. From germline, CDR1 is SGHRS and CDR2 YFSETQ. DNA for the CDR3: TGCGCCAGCAGCTTGGAGGCGGGTAATCAGCCCCAGCATTTT. Amino acid sequence: CASSLEAGNQPQHF. Drawing the rest from reference TRBV5-1 and TRBJ1-5, the complete variable domain is KAGVTQTPRYLIKTRGQQVTLSCSPISGHRSVSWYQQTPGQGLQFLFEYFSETQRNKGNFPGRFSGRQFSNSRSEMNVSTLELGDSALYLCASSLEAGNQPQHFGDGTRLSIL.

The chain employs TRBV15 and TRBJ1-5; D may be TRBD1 (5 bases). Looked up from germline, CDR1 is LNHNV and CDR2 is YYDKDF (reference sequence). CDR3 length: 15 amino acids. V lost 5 bases, J lost 4 bases, and 15 bases lay in between. CDR3: CATSPPGGRNQPQHF. CDR3 DNA sequence: TGTGCCACCAGCCCACCCGGGGGAAGGAATCAGCCCCAGCATTTT.

The rearrangement links TRBV4-1 to TRBJ2-2, with 10 nucleotides matching TRBD2. CDR3 length: 16 residues. The germline gives CDR1 MGHRA, CDR2 YSYEKL. V lost 3 bases to trimming and J lost 3 bases; unmatched junction nucleotides: 4. This CDR3 is CASSHSSGSDTGELFF. For the CDR3, the DNA is TGCGCCAGCAGCCACTCTAGCGGGAGTGACACCGGGGAGCTGTTTTTT.

The chain links TRBV7-2 to TRBJ2-3; the match to TRBD1 covers 7 bases. This CDR3 is 15 amino acids long. Germline V lookup: CDR1 SGHTA, CDR2 FQGNSA. V shed 1 base and J 2 bases; nucleotides not matched to a gene: 3. The CDR3 DNA sequence: TGTGCCAGCAGCTTAGTGGGACAGACCACAGATACGCAGTATTTT. Translated: CASSLVGQTTDTQYF. Looking up the rest from reference TRBV7-2 and TRBJ2-3 gives the full variable domain: GAGVSQSPSNKVTEKGKDVELRCDPISGHTALYWYRQSLGQGLEFLIYFQGNSAPDKSGLPSDRFSAERTGGSVSTLTIQRTQQEDSAVYLCASSLVGQTTDTQYFGPGTRLTVL.

A few counts support this clone. The chain has TRBV6-5 and TRBJ1-5; 7 bases line up with TRBD1. This CDR3 region has 14 residues. V was clipped by 5 bases and J by 2 bases; unmatched bases: 3. Germline V lookup: CDR1 MNHEY, CDR2 SVGAGI. The CDR3 sequence: CASSTGQRNQPQHF. In DNA form, the CDR3 reads TGTGCCAGCAGTACGGGACAGCGCAATCAGCCCCAGCATTTT.

CDR3 residues: CASSRETSMKQYF. Here the CDR3 DNA reads TGTGCCAGCAGCCGCGAAACTAGTATGAAGCAGTACTTC. The chain carries TRBV4-2 and TRBJ2-7; D might be TRBD2 (5 bases). The V gene lost 4 bases and the J gene lost 8 bases, with 15 bases spanning the gap. CDR3 length: 13 residues. CDR1 and CDR2 from the germline V gene are LGHNA and YNFKEQ.